This TCR beta chain was identified during a study of Ad26.COV2.S vaccination and SARS-CoV-2 variants. Across the whole study: The vaccine Ad26.COV2.S was put into the muscle once, or twice with 56 days between. General study results and limits: Participants given vaccine showed non-spike TCR breadth similar to that of placebo recipients. The analyses of TCR breadth and depth may have understated the size of total T cell responses.

This table comes from immunoSEQ multiplex PCR, and its TCRdb copy is limited to in-frame clones, with some not included. Of over 350,000 clones detected, 80% to 90% appear once; the ten largest clones hold 3% to 4.5%. Treatment meaning: roughly 18 received Ad26.COV2.S at low or high dose, single or two shots; about 5 received placebo; per-sample allocation not given. Repertoires come from day 63 after the first vaccine or placebo injection. Details on this clone: Its antigen is unidentified.

V dropped 3 bases and J dropped 1 base, with 6 bases sitting between them. The germline CDR1 and CDR2 sequences are SEHNR and FQNEAQ (reference sequence). The CDR3 extends over 13 amino acids. The source material was peripheral blood, sampled in a trial of Ad26.COV2.S vaccine versus placebo. The sequence was obtained from a person between 18 and 60 years old who received the Ad26.COV2.S COVID-19 vaccine or a placebo. The rearrangement uses TRBV7-9 and TRBJ1-1; D is uncertain. Here the CDR3 DNA reads TGTGCCAGCAGCTTCGCTCCGAACACTGAAGCTTTCTTT. It codes for CASSFAPNTEAFF.